The T cell receptor beta chain described here comes from a study of T-cell memory formation after mild COVID-19. The overall study: In these data, TCR clusters were largely donor specific. Study conclusions and caveats: Clones shrinking between day 15 and 85 showed a balanced CD4/CD8 split, and those that grew later tilted toward CD4+. Mainly in CM and EM were contracting CD4+ clones; CD8+ were in EMRA.

The CDR3 is made up of 13 amino acids. Trimming took 3 bases from V and 4 from J, leaving 9 bases between them. Germline V CDR1 and CDR2: DFQATT, SNEGSKA (reference sequence). TCRdb redid the calling of the 5' RACE reads with MiXCR, one entry per CDR3 protein. The table includes about 200,000 distinct CDR3 sequences, 7.5% to 10% detected once. This clonotype was found a few times. Its target is not known. The sequence derives from a man aged 18 to 29 who had mild COVID-19 (a few samples of this study predate the infection). Cell type and time point are not known. The sequenced sample was PBMCs or a T cell subset sorted from them (not recorded which). The V call is TRBV20-1, the J call TRBJ2-2, with D perhaps being TRBD1 or TRBD2 (5 bases each). The DNA for the CDR3 is TGCAGTGCTAGGGCAGGGAGCACCGGGGAGCTGTTTTTT. It specifies CSARAGSTGELFF.